The T cell receptor beta chain under discussion was sequenced for a study of vaccination effects on CD4 cells after COVID-19. On the study more broadly: Early after vaccination, and again late, a few convalescent patients were sampled.

The CDR3 totals 14 residues. Germline values: CDR1 SGHNT, CDR2 YENEEA. Trimming removed 5 bases from V and 8 bases from J, with 18 bases in between. This table comes from immunoSEQ multiplex PCR, and its TCRdb copy is limited to in-frame clones, with some not included. The sample yields 40,000 to 45,000 clones, over 65% seen once. Points from the study as a whole: Clones induced by infection and by vaccine showed marked clonal contraction late after vaccination. Convalescents' spike-reactive clones after vaccination were mainly made up of new clones that the vaccine induced.

Worth noting for this clone: Antigen specificity is unknown.

CD4+ T cell isolation took place after 10 days of culture. Infection dated between March and December 2020, before the Alpha, Beta and Delta variants reached the United States. Two doses of either BNT162b2 or mRNA-1273 were given to each participant. IL-2 medium was substituted for half the medium on days 3 and 7. This sequence joins TRBV11-3 and TRBJ1-1; D might be TRBD1 (5 bases). This receptor was identified in a human donor who had a prior SARS-CoV-2 infection. Sequencing was performed on CD4+ T cells from PBMCs cultured without peptide, taken after COVID-19 vaccination. The CDR3 loop reads CASSPGRSSSEAFF. The DNA of the CDR3 is TGTGCCAGCAGCCCGGGGCGTTCCTCGTCAGAAGCTTTCTTT. Filled out from reference TRBV11-3 and TRBJ1-1, the complete variable domain reads EAGVVQSPRYKIIEKKQPVAFWCNPISGHNTLYWYLQNLGQGPELLIRYENEEAVDDSQLPKDRFSAERLKGVDSTLKIQPAELGDSAVYLCASSPGRSSSEAFFGQGTRLTVV.